One and the same sample provided the 8 T cell receptor beta chains below, sequenced in a study of human T cells and chemical hapten exposure. Time point given: patch test 3, about 24 weeks after DPC sensitization. The sample's treatment: therapeutic diphenylcyclopropenone sensitization with weekly scalp DPC. Each CDR3 protein is one row after TCRdb ran MiXCR on the RACE reads. Of some 180,000 distinct CDR3 sequences in the sample, under 30% were seen once. The sample consisted of whole blood, taken in connection with sensitization to the hapten diphenylcyclopropenone (DPC). The source is a woman aged 40 to 50 with alopecia areata. Some clones in this sample may be carry-over from other donors' samples.

V gene TRBV7-9 combines with J gene TRBJ2-7; D possibly matches TRBD1 or TRBD2 (6 bases each). The germline V and J ends were trimmed by 2 bases and 7 bases, with 12 bases remaining between them. Germline loops: CDR1 SEHNR, CDR2 FQNEAQ (reference sequence). This CDR3 region has 13 residues. Here the CDR3 DNA reads TGTGCCAGCAGCTTATGGGGGGCGGAAGAGCAGTACTTC. Protein sequence: CASSLWGAEEQYF.

This clonotype was observed many times. The gene calls are TRBV20-1 and TRBJ1-2; D gene ambiguous. V lost 8 bases to trimming and J lost 6 bases, with 16 bases between them. Germline loops: CDR1 DFQATT, CDR2 SNEGSKA (reference sequence). This CDR3 contains 12 residues. The chain's CDR3 is CSSSFGYDGYTF. Here the CDR3 DNA reads TGCAGTTCTTCTTTCGGGTACGATGGCTACACCTTC.

The chain combines TRBV2 with TRBJ1-5, with 10 bases matching TRBD1. V gave up 6 bases and J gave up 5 bases; unmatched junction bases: 4. The CDR3 contains 14 residues. Germline V gene lookup returns CDR1 SNHLY and CDR2 FYNNEI. The CDR3 sequence is CASRDDRGHQPQHF. The CDR3 region has the DNA TGTGCCAGCAGGGACGACAGGGGGCATCAGCCCCAGCATTTT.

The chain carries TRBV6-5 and TRBJ2-2; D gene ambiguous. The CDR3 loop spans 13 amino acids. Germline-derived CDR1 and CDR2 are MNHEY and SVGAGI. The ends were cut back, 1 base at V and 2 bases at J, with 2 bases in the middle. This CDR3 is CASSYLNTGELFF. In DNA form, the CDR3 reads TGTGCCAGCAGTTACTTAAACACCGGGGAGCTGTTTTTT.

This chain links TRBV11-2 with TRBJ2-1; the D is unclear. The CDR3 contains 16 residues. CDR1 is SGHAT, CDR2 FQNNGV, per germline. V was shortened by 4 bases and J by 8 bases, with 21 bases between the two germline ends. CDR3 sequence (DNA): TGTGCCAGCAGCTCAGTGCTTCGAGCTGGTCGCGATGAGCAGTTCTTC. Encoded protein: CASSSVLRAGRDEQFF. Full variable domain (missing parts from reference TRBV11-2 and TRBJ2-1): EAGVAQSPRYKIIEKRQSVAFWCNPISGHATLYWYQQILGQGPKLLIQFQNNGVVDDSQLPKDRFSAERLKGVDSTLKIQPAKLEDSAVYLCASSSVLRAGRDEQFFGPGTRLTVL.

This clonotype was observed a few times. V is TRBV28 and J is TRBJ2-7; TRBD1 agrees at 7 bases. This CDR3 is built from 15 residues. Germline V gene lookup returns CDR1 MDHEN and CDR2 SYDVKM. J lost 2 bases, V lost 7 bases, and 11 bases had no gene match. The CDR3 region is CASIGTAALTYEQYF. CDR3 bases: TGTGCCAGCATCGGGACAGCAGCCTTGACCTACGAGCAGTACTTC.

The V and J genes are TRBV5-4 and TRBJ1-2; D is unclear. The CDR3 totals 13 residues. Trimming removed 4 bases from V and 5 bases from J, with 12 bases in between. Germline CDR1 SGHNT, CDR2 YYREEE (reference sequence). The CDR3 here is CASSQPGSYGYTF. The CDR3 region has the DNA TGTGCCAGCAGCCAACCGGGATCATATGGCTACACCTTC.

This clonotype was seen repeatedly, ten times or more. V usage is TRBV6-5 and J usage is TRBJ2-5; D might be TRBD2 (5 bases). The CDR3 consists of 15 residues. V was trimmed by 6 bases and J by 1 base, leaving 15 bases between them. Germline lookup yields CDR1 MNHEY and CDR2 SVGAGI. The CDR3 coding sequence is TGTGCCAGCAGGGACTCGCTAACTTTCCAAGAGACCCAGTACTTC. Its translation is CASRDSLTFQETQYF.